This is a list of T cell receptor beta chains from one sample in a study of blood T cell repertoires in COVID-19. Measured with immunoSEQ multiplex PCR; TCRdb has only the in-frame clones, and not every one. The data hold tens of thousands of clones, with 75% to 85% observed a single time. The source material was peripheral blood. These receptors came from a woman older than 75 with acute or convalescent COVID-19. Both conserved end residues are part of each CDR3. Each record gives: V gene, J gene, clone size, D gene, CDR3 protein, CDR3 DNA. D genes are given only for firm matches. Where a row states a size, it is once, few, many or the class of an expanded clone; other rows omit it.

v_call: TRBV7-2
j_call: TRBJ2-6
clone_size: -
d_call: TRBD2
cdr3_aa: CASTSGSTGANVLTF
cdr3_nt: TGTGCCAGCACTAGCGGGAGTACCGGGGCCAACGTCCTGACTTTC

v_call: TRBV12-3/TRBV12-4
j_call: TRBJ2-3
clone_size: -
d_call: TRBD1
cdr3_aa: CASSLRDREYF
cdr3_nt: TGTGCCAGCAGTTTAAGGGACAGGGAGTATTTT

v_call: TRBV28
j_call: TRBJ2-1
clone_size: -
d_call: TRBD2
cdr3_aa: CASRLAGTGGEQFF
cdr3_nt: TGTGCCAGCAGGCTAGCGGGAACAGGTGGGGAGCAGTTCTTC

v_call: TRBV5-8
j_call: TRBJ2-2
clone_size: -
d_call: TRBD1
cdr3_aa: CASSLGGQGTRTGELFF
cdr3_nt: TGTGCCAGCAGCTTGGGGGGACAGGGGACGCGAACCGGGGAGCTGTTTTTT

v_call: TRBV7-2
j_call: TRBJ1-1
clone_size: few
d_call: -
cdr3_aa: CASSSHGGTEAFF
cdr3_nt: TGTGCCAGCAGCTCCCACGGCGGGACTGAAGCTTTCTTT

v_call: TRBV28
j_call: TRBJ2-1
clone_size: -
d_call: TRBD2
cdr3_aa: CASDTGTSGPEQFF
cdr3_nt: TGTGCCAGTGACACCGGGACTAGTGGCCCTGAGCAGTTCTTC

v_call: TRBV6-2/TRBV6-3
j_call: TRBJ2-2
clone_size: -
d_call: -
cdr3_aa: CASSYRAVAGFAGELFF
cdr3_nt: TGTGCCAGCAGTTACAGGGCGGTTGCGGGATTTGCCGGGGAGCTGTTTTTT

v_call: TRBV28
j_call: TRBJ1-1
clone_size: -
d_call: -
cdr3_aa: CAIQGLNTEAFF
cdr3_nt: TGTGCCATCCAGGGCTTGAACACTGAAGCTTTCTTT

v_call: TRBV29-1
j_call: TRBJ2-7
clone_size: -
d_call: TRBD1
cdr3_aa: CSTRDRGLDEQYF
cdr3_nt: TGCAGCACCCGGGACAGGGGGCTCGACGAGCAGTACTTC

v_call: TRBV18
j_call: TRBJ2-1
clone_size: -
d_call: TRBD1
cdr3_aa: CASSPLRTGAYNEQFF
cdr3_nt: TGTGCCAGCTCACCGCTTAGGACAGGGGCATACAATGAGCAGTTCTTC

v_call: TRBV6-2/TRBV6-3
j_call: TRBJ2-7
clone_size: -
d_call: -
cdr3_aa: CASSRQAGTTYEQYF
cdr3_nt: TGTGCCAGCAGTCGCCAAGCCGGGACAACCTACGAGCAGTACTTC

v_call: TRBV11-2
j_call: TRBJ1-1
clone_size: -
d_call: -
cdr3_aa: CASSRGGTEAFF
cdr3_nt: TGTGCCAGCAGCCGAGGGGGCACTGAAGCTTTCTTT

v_call: TRBV7-2
j_call: TRBJ2-5
clone_size: -
d_call: -
cdr3_aa: CASSRGGEETQYF
cdr3_nt: TGTGCCAGCAGCAGGGGGGGGGAAGAGACCCAGTACTTC

v_call: TRBV4-2
j_call: TRBJ2-3
clone_size: -
d_call: TRBD2
cdr3_aa: CASSQDRSGGDWTDTQYF
cdr3_nt: TGTGCCAGCAGCCAAGATCGGTCGGGGGGGGACTGGACAGATACGCAGTATTTT

v_call: TRBV28
j_call: TRBJ2-3
clone_size: -
d_call: -
cdr3_aa: CASSFSSTDTQYF
cdr3_nt: TGTGCCAGCAGTTTTTCTAGCACAGATACGCAGTATTTT

v_call: TRBV6-1
j_call: TRBJ1-2
clone_size: -
d_call: TRBD1
cdr3_aa: CASSEAGTAFNYGYTF
cdr3_nt: TGTGCCAGCAGTGAAGCCGGGACAGCCTTTAACTATGGCTACACCTTC

v_call: TRBV6-6
j_call: TRBJ1-2
clone_size: -
d_call: -
cdr3_aa: CASNNPFDGYTF
cdr3_nt: TGTGCCAGCAACAATCCGTTTGATGGCTACACCTTC

v_call: TRBV5-1
j_call: TRBJ2-1
clone_size: few
d_call: TRBD1
cdr3_aa: CASSERTGPNEQFF
cdr3_nt: TGCGCCAGCAGCGAACGGACAGGGCCAAATGAGCAGTTCTTC

v_call: TRBV7-7
j_call: TRBJ2-1
clone_size: once
d_call: -
cdr3_aa: CASSLASSHYNEQFF
cdr3_nt: TGTGCTAGCAGCTTAGCTAGCAGCCACTACAATGAGCAGTTCTTC

v_call: TRBV27
j_call: TRBJ2-7
clone_size: -
d_call: -
cdr3_aa: CASSLSRDSYEQYF
cdr3_nt: TGTGCCAGCAGTTTATCCAGGGATTCCTACGAGCAGTACTTC

v_call: TRBV7-2
j_call: TRBJ2-7
clone_size: -
d_call: -
cdr3_aa: CASSFDRLHEQYF
cdr3_nt: TGTGCCAGCAGCTTTGACAGGCTCCACGAGCAGTACTTC

v_call: TRBV18
j_call: TRBJ2-1
clone_size: -
d_call: TRBD1
cdr3_aa: CASSPGQASLGNEQFF
cdr3_nt: TGTGCCAGCTCACCGGGACAGGCATCCCTGGGCAATGAGCAGTTCTTC

v_call: TRBV3-1/TRBV3-2
j_call: TRBJ2-3
clone_size: -
d_call: -
cdr3_aa: CASSQGQWEADTQYF
cdr3_nt: TGTGCCAGCAGCCAAGGACAGTGGGAGGCAGATACGCAGTATTTT

v_call: TRBV5-1
j_call: TRBJ1-2
clone_size: -
d_call: -
cdr3_aa: CASSLEQGIYGYTF
cdr3_nt: TGCGCCAGCAGCTTGGAGCAGGGGATTTATGGCTACACCTTC